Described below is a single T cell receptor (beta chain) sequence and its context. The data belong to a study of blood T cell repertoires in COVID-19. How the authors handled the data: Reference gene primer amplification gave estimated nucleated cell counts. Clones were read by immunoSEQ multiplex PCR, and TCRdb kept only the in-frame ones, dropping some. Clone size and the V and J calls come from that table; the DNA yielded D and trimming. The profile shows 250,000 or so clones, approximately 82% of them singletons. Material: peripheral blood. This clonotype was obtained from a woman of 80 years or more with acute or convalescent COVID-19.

In DNA form, the CDR3 reads TGCGCCAGCAGCCCTGTTCTAGCGGGGGGGTTTACTGAGCAGTTCTTC. It is translated as CASSPVLAGGFTEQFF. The rearrangement joins TRBV5-1 to TRBJ2-1, with 12 bases aligning to TRBD2. V shed 4 bases, J shed 9 bases, and the junction held 11 bases outside the gene matches. CDR3 length: 16 amino acids. Germline V gives CDR1 SGHRS, CDR2 YFSETQ.